The present T cell receptor (beta chain) was sequenced within a study of metastatic and nonmetastatic thyroid tumors. Study-level background: Repertoires of blood and of tissue (tumor or nodule) from malignant and benign thyroid patients were compared.

Study-wide points: Malignant thyroid tumors reportedly exceeded benign nodules significantly in TCR beta diversity, with the difference appearing in blood and tumor.

Original analysis: To classify distant metastasis in papillary thyroid cancer, a model was built from CDR3 differences across clinicopathological groups. MiXCR was used by TCRdb to re-call the PCR reads. The V and J calls follow TCRdb's processing rather than the paper's. Here the sample spans more than 4,000 clones, under 30% being singletons. This clone is classed as large. Its antigen is currently unknown. Treatment of any kind had been given to no patient before thyroid surgery. The sequencing input was adjacent normal tissue. The source of this sequence is a female donor with papillary thyroid cancer or a benign thyroid nodule (not recorded which). Some clones in this sample may be carry-over from other donors' samples.

The CDR3: CASSPGLAGASYEQYF. CDR3 DNA sequence: TGTGCCAGCAGCCCGGGACTAGCGGGAGCCTCCTACGAGCAGTACTTC. The V and J genes are TRBV11-3 and TRBJ2-7; the match to TRBD2 covers 14 bases. The CDR3 extends over 16 amino acids. Germline V gives CDR1 SGHNT, CDR2 YENEEA. Trimming removed 5 bases from V and 0 bases from J; junction bases left unmatched: 3.